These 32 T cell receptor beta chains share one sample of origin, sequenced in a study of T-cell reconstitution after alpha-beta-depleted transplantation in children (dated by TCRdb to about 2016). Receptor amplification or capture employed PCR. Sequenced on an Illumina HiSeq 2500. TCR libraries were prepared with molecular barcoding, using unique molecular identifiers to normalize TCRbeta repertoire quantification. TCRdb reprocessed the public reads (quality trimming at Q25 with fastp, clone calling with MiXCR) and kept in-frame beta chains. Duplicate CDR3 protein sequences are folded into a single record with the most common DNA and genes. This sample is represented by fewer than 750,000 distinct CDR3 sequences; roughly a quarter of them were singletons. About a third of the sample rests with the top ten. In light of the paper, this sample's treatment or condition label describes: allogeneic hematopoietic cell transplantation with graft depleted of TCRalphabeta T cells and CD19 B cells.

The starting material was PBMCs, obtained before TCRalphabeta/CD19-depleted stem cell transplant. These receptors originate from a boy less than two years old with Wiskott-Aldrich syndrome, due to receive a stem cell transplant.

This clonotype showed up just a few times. The CDR3 nucleotides read TGTGCCAGCAGTTTACTTAGCCCCGGCCGGGGGTTCAGCAATCAGCCCCAGCATTTT. Its protein is CASSLLSPGRGFSNQPQHF. The J gene is TRBJ1-5, the V gene TRBV12-3 or TRBV12-4; D may be TRBD1 (5 bases). CDR3 size: 19 residues. Trimming stripped 2 bases from V and 1 base from J, with 21 bases between.

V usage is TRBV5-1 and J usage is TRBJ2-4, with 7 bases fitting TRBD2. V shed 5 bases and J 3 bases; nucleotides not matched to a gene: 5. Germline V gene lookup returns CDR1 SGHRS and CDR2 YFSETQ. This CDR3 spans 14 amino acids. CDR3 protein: CASREREGKNIQYF. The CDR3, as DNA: TGCGCCAGCAGAGAGCGGGAAGGCAAAAACATTCAGTACTTC.

The chain's CDR3 is CASSHSGSGNTEAFF. CDR3 in DNA: TGTGCCAGCAGCCACTCCGGGAGTGGGAACACTGAAGCTTTCTTT. The J gene is TRBJ1-1, the V gene TRBV6-5; D gene ambiguous. V was trimmed by 6 bases and J by 1 base, leaving 15 bases between them. Germline V gene data show CDR1 as MNHEY and CDR2 as SVGAGI. This CDR3 is built from 15 residues.

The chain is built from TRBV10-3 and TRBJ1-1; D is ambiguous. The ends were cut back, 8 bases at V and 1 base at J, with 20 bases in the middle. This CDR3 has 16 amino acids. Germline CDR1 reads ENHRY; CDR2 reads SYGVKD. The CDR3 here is CAISGKSGNSNTEAFF. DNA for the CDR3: TGTGCCATCTCAGGCAAATCTGGCAATTCGAACACTGAAGCTTTCTTT.

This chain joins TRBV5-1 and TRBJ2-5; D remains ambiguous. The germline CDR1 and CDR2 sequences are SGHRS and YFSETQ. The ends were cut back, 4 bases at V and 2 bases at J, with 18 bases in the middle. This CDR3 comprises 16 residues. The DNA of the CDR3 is TGCGCCAGCAGCCAGGATTCTTTGGGCGGACAAGAGACCCAGTACTTC. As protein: CASSQDSLGGQETQYF.

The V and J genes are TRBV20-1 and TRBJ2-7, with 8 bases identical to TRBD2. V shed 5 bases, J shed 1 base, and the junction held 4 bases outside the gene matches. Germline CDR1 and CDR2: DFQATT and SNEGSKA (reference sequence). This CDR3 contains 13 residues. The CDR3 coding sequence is TGCAGTGCTCCGAGCGGGAGATCCTACGAGCAGTACTTC. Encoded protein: CSAPSGRSYEQYF.

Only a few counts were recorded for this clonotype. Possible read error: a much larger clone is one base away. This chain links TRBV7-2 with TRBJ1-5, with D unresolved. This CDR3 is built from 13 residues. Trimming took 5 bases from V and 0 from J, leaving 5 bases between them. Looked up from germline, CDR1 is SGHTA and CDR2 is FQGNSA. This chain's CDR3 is CASSVYSNQPQHF. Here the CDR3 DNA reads TGTGCCAGCAGCGTATATAGCAATCAGCCCCAGCATTTT. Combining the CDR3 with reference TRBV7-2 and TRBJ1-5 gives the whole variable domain GAGVSQSPSNKVTEKGKDVELRCDPISGHTALYWYRQSLGQGLEFLIYFQGNSAPDKSGLPSDRFSAERTGGSVSTLTIQRTQQEDSAVYLCASSVYSNQPQHFGDGTRLSIL.

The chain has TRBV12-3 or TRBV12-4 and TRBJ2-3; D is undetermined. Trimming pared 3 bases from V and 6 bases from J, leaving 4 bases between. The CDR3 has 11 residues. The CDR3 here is CASSFDDTQYF. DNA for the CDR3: TGTGCCAGCAGTTTTGACGATACGCAGTATTTT.

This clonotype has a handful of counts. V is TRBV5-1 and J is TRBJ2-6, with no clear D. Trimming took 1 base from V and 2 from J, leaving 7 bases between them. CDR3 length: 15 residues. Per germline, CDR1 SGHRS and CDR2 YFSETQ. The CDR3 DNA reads TGCGCCAGCAGCTTGATTCCGGCTGGGGCCAACGTCCTGACTTTC. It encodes CASSLIPAGANVLTF. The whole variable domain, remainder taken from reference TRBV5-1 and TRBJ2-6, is KAGVTQTPRYLIKTRGQQVTLSCSPISGHRSVSWYQQTPGQGLQFLFEYFSETQRNKGNFPGRFSGRQFSNSRSEMNVSTLELGDSALYLCASSLIPAGANVLTFGAGSRLTVL.

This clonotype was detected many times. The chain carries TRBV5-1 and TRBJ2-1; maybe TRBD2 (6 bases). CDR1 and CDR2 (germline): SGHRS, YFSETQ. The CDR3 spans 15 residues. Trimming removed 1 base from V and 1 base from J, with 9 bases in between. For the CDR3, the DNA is TGCGCCAGCAGCTTGCTGGGGAGGTCCTACAATGAGCAGTTCTTC. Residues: CASSLLGRSYNEQFF. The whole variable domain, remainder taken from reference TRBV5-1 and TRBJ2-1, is KAGVTQTPRYLIKTRGQQVTLSCSPISGHRSVSWYQQTPGQGLQFLFEYFSETQRNKGNFPGRFSGRQFSNSRSEMNVSTLELGDSALYLCASSLLGRSYNEQFFGPGTRLTVL.

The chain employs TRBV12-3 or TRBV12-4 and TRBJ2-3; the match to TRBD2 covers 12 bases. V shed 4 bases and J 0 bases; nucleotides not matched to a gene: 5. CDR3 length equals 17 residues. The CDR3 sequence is CASSSGLAGRSTDTQYF. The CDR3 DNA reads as TGTGCCAGCAGTTCGGGACTAGCGGGCCGTAGCACAGATACGCAGTATTTT.

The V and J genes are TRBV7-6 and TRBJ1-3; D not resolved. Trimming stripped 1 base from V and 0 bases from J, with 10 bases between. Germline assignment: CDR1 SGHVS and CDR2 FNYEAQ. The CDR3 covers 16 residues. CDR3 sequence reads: CASSLGVYSSGNTIYF. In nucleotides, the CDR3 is TGTGCCAGCAGCTTAGGGGTATACTCCTCTGGAAACACCATATATTTT.

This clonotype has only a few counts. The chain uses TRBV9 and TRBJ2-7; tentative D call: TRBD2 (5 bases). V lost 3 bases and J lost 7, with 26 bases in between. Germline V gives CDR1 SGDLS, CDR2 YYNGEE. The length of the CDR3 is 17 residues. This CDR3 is CASSDGPVGGRRGEQYF. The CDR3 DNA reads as TGTGCCAGCAGCGATGGCCCCGTGGGCGGGCGCCGAGGGGAGCAGTACTTC.

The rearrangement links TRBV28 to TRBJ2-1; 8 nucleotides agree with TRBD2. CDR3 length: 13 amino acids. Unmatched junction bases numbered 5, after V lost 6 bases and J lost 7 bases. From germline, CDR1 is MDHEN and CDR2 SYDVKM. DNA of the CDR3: TGTGCCAGCAGGCTAGCGGGCCGAAATGAGCAGTTCTTC. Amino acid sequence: CASRLAGRNEQFF.

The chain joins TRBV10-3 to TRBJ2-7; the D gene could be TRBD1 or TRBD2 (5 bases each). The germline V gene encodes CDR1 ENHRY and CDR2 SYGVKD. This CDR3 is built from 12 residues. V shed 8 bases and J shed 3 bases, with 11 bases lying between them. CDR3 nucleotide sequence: TGTGCCATCCGAGGGGCGGACTACGAGCAGTACTTC. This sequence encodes CAIRGADYEQYF.

The CDR3 reads CSARVRDRGYNEQFF. The CDR3 nucleotides read TGCAGTGCTAGAGTACGGGACCGAGGGTACAATGAGCAGTTCTTC. The chain has TRBV20-1 and TRBJ2-1; D could derive from TRBD1 or TRBD2 (5 bases each). Germline V lookup: CDR1 DFQATT, CDR2 SNEGSKA (reference sequence). The CDR3 consists of 15 residues. V gave up 1 base and J gave up 4 bases, with 14 bases separating them.

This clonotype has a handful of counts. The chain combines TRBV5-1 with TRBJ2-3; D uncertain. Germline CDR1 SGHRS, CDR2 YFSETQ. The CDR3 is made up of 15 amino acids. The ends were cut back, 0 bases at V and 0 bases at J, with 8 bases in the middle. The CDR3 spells CASSLDIASTDTQYF. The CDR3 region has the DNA TGCGCCAGCAGCTTGGATATAGCCAGCACAGATACGCAGTATTTT.

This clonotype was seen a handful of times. The CDR3 DNA is TGTGCCAGCAGTCTCCGTTGGAGCCACGAGCAGTACTTC. It translates to CASSLRWSHEQYF. This rearrangement joins TRBV28 to TRBJ2-7; no clear D gene. Trimming took 5 bases from V and 5 from J, leaving 13 bases between them. The CDR3 runs to 13 residues. Germline V gives CDR1 MDHEN, CDR2 SYDVKM.

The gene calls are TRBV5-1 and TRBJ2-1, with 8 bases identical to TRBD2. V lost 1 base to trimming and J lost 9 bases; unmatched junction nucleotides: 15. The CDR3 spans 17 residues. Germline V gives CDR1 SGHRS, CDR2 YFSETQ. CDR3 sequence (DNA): TGCGCCAGCAGCTTGTTATTTGGAGCCGGGAGGGCCTCTGAGCAGTTCTTC. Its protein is CASSLLFGAGRASEQFF.

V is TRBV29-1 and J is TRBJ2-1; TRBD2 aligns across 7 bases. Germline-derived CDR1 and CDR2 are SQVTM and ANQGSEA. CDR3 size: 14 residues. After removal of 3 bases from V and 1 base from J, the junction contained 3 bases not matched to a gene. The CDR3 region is CSVDREDSYNEQFF. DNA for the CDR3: TGCAGCGTTGATCGGGAGGATTCCTACAATGAGCAGTTCTTC.

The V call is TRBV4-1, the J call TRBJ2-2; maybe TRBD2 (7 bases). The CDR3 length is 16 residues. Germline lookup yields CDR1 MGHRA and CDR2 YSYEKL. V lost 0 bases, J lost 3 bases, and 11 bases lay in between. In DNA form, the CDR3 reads TGCGCCAGCAGCCAAGACTGGCGGGGGCACACCGGGGAGCTGTTTTTT. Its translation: CASSQDWRGHTGELFF.

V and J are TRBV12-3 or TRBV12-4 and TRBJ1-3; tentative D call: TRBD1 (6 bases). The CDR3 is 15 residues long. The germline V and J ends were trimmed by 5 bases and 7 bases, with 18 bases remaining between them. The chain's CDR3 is CASSLAGGTWNTIYF. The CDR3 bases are TGTGCCAGCAGTCTCGCTGGGGGCACTTGGAACACCATATATTTT.

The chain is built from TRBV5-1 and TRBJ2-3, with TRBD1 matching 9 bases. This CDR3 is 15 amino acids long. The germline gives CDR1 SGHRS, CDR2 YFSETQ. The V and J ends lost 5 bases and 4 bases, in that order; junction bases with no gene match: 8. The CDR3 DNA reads TGCGCCAGCAGAGATACAGGGGGCTTTGCAGATACGCAGTATTTT. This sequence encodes CASRDTGGFADTQYF.

CDR3 nucleotide sequence: TGTGCCAGCAGTTTCCGGGTAGCGGGGAGTAGCACAGATACGCAGTATTTT. Translating gives CASSFRVAGSSTDTQYF. V usage is TRBV12-3 or TRBV12-4 and J usage is TRBJ2-3, with 8 nucleotides matching TRBD2. With V trimmed by 3 bases and J by 0 bases, 8 bases remained unmatched. The CDR3 sequence is 17 residues long.

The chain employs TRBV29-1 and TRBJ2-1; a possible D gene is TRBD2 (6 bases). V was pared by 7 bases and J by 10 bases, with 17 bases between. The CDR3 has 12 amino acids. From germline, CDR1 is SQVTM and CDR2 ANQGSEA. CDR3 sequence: CSARYLTREQFF. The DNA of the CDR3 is TGCAGCGCGCGCTACCTGACTAGGGAGCAGTTCTTC.

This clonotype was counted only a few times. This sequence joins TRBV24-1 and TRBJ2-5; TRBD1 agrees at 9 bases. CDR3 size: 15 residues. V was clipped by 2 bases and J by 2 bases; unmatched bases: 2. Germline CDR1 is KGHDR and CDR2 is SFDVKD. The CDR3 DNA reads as TGTGCCACCAGTGATTCTGGACAGGGGCAAGAGACCCAGTACTTC. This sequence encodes CATSDSGQGQETQYF.

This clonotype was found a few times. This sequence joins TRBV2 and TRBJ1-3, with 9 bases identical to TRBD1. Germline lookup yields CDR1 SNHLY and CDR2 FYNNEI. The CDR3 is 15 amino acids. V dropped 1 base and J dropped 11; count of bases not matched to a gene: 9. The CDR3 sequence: CASSEGPGTGIAIYF. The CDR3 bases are TGTGCCAGCAGTGAAGGTCCCGGGACAGGGATCGCCATATATTTT.

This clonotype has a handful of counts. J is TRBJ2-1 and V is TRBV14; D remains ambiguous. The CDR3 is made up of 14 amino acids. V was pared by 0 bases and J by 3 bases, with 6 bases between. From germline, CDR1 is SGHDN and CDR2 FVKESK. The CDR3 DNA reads TGTGCCAGCAGCCAAGACATAGGCTACAATGAGCAGTTCTTC. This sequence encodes CASSQDIGYNEQFF.

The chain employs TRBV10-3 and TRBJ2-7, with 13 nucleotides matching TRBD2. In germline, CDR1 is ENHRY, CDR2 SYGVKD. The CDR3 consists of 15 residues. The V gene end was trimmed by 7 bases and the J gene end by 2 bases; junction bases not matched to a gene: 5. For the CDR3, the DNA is TGTGCCATCAATCCGACTAGCGGGAGGACCTACGAGCAGTACTTC. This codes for CAINPTSGRTYEQYF.

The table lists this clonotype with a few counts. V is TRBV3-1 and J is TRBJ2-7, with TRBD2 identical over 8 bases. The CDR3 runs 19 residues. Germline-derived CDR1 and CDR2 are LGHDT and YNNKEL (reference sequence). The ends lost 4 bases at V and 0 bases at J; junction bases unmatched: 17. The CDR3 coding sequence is TGTGCCAGCAGCCGAAGATCTGGGGGTATAGCGGGACCCTCCTACGAGCAGTACTTC. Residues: CASSRRSGGIAGPSYEQYF.

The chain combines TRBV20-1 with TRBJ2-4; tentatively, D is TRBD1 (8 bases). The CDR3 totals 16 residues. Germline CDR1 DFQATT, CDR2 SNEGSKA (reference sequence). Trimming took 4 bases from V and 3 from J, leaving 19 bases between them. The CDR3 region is CSANSLTGGDKNIQYF. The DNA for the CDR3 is TGCAGTGCTAACAGTTTAACAGGGGGGGACAAAAACATTCAGTACTTC.

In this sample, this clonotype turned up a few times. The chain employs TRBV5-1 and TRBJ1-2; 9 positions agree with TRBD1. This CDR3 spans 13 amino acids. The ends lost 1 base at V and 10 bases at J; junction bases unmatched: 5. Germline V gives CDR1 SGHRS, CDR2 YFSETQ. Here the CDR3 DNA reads TGCGCCAGCAGCTTGTGGGGACAGGGCGACTACACCTTC. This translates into CASSLWGQGDYTF. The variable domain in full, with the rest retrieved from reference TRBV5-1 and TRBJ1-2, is KAGVTQTPRYLIKTRGQQVTLSCSPISGHRSVSWYQQTPGQGLQFLFEYFSETQRNKGNFPGRFSGRQFSNSRSEMNVSTLELGDSALYLCASSLWGQGDYTFGSGTRLTVV.